This TCR beta chain was recorded in a study of blood T cell repertoires in COVID-19. Study-wide background: Samples taken during acute and convalescent COVID-19 were collected in the United States, Italy and Spain.

Seattle participants joined during active infection and were tracked over time. How the authors handled the data: Nucleated cell counts were estimated from reference gene primer amplification. Some clones are missing from TCRdb's copy, which holds only in-frame ones; the method was immunoSEQ multiplex PCR. The DNA gave D and trimming, while V, J and clone size come from that table. The sample holds 250,000 to 400,000 clones; roughly 90% are singletons and the top ten take under 3.5%. This receptor was identified in a woman between 25 and 40 years old with COVID-19, enrolled during active disease. Sequenced input: peripheral blood.

CDR3 in amino acids: CASSFGAGGFYEQYF. DNA of the CDR3: TGTGCCAGCAGTTTCGGAGCAGGGGGCTTCTACGAGCAGTACTTC. The J gene is TRBJ2-7, the V gene TRBV27; 8 nucleotides line up with TRBD1. With 3 bases clipped from V and 3 bases from J, the junction kept 7 bases outside the gene matches. The CDR3 consists of 15 residues. CDR1 is MNHEY and CDR2 is SMNVEV in the germline V gene (reference sequence).